This passage covers 32 T cell receptor beta chains from one sample sequenced in a study of T cells expressing NK-cell markers. Reanalyzing the 5' RACE reads, TCRdb keeps one entry per CDR3 protein, without DNA. This repertoire includes 130,000 to 150,000 distinct CDR3 sequences. Sequencing input: blood T cells: a sorted CD56 or NKG2C T cell subset, CD4+ or CD8+ T cells, or bulk PBMC T cells (not recorded which). The receptor set was obtained from a man aged 18 to 30 in good health.

The rearrangement joins TRBV29-1 to TRBJ2-1; TCRdb returns TRBD2, unconfirmable since there is no DNA. The CDR3 sequence is 17 residues long. Germline V CDR1 and CDR2: SQVTM, ANQGSEA. CDR3 loop: CSVEGVVASTLFSGQFF.

The J gene is TRBJ2-3, the V gene TRBV4-3; with no DNA, the TCRdb D assignment of TRBD1 cannot be verified. The CDR3 runs to 17 residues. Germline V gene lookup returns CDR1 LGHNA and CDR2 YSLEER. CDR3 residues: CASSQDEGDLLTDTQYF.

Judged by frequency, this clonotype is medium-sized. The rearrangement links TRBV4-1 to TRBJ2-3; absent DNA, TCRdb's TRBD1 call cannot be checked. This CDR3 has 17 amino acids. CDR1 MGHRA and CDR2 YSYEKL come from the germline V gene. This CDR3 is CASSQDTDRGQSDTQYF.

The gene calls are TRBV29-1 and TRBJ2-1; without DNA, the TCRdb call of TRBD1 cannot be checked. CDR1 is SQVTM, CDR2 ANQGSEA, per germline. The CDR3 has 11 residues. The chain's CDR3 is CSWTGGNEQFF.

V gene TRBV30 combines with J gene TRBJ2-2. The CDR3 covers 15 residues. Germline V gene data show CDR1 as GTSNPN and CDR2 as SVGIG (reference sequence). CDR3 residues: CAWSVATYNTGELFF.

The rearrangement links TRBV29-1 to TRBJ2-5. Germline CDR1 SQVTM, CDR2 ANQGSEA. This CDR3 has 12 amino acids. CDR3 in amino acids: CSGAGIGETQYF.

The rearrangement joins TRBV18 to TRBJ1-2; the D gene TCRdb calls, TRBD1, cannot be checked with no DNA. The CDR3 spans 14 residues. Germline V gene lookup returns CDR1 KGHSH and CDR2 LQKENI. The chain's CDR3 is CASSPTDRAEGYTF. The variable domain in full, with the rest retrieved from reference TRBV18 and TRBJ1-2, is NAGVMQNPRHLVRRRGQEARLRCSPMKGHSHVYWYRQLPEEGLKFMVYLQKENIIDESGMPKERFSAEFPKEGPSILRIQQVVRGDSAAYFCASSPTDRAEGYTFGSGTRLTVV.

The V and J genes are TRBV20-1 and TRBJ2-2; the D gene TCRdb calls, TRBD1, cannot be checked with no DNA. In germline, CDR1 is DFQATT, CDR2 SNEGSKA (reference sequence). This CDR3 has 14 amino acids. CDR3 amino acids: CSAPTRGGTGELFF.

The chain employs TRBV11-2 and TRBJ2-3. CDR3 length: 16 amino acids. Per germline, CDR1 SGHAT and CDR2 FQNNGV. The CDR3 sequence: CASSLDGSSSTDTQYF.

The chain combines TRBV14 with TRBJ2-2; the D call from TCRdb, TRBD1, cannot be confirmed without DNA. CDR1 is SGHDN and CDR2 is FVKESK in the germline V gene. The CDR3 is 16 residues long. The CDR3 reads CASSHSGQGNTGELFF.

V usage is TRBV27 and J usage is TRBJ2-4. The CDR3 is 15 residues long. Per germline, CDR1 MNHEY and CDR2 SMNVEV (reference sequence). CDR3 residues: CASSLSVMVGDIQYF.

The V gene is TRBV6-2 or TRBV6-3, the J gene TRBJ2-5; with no DNA, the TCRdb D assignment of TRBD1 cannot be verified. Looked up from germline, CDR1 is MNHEY and CDR2 is SVGEGT. This CDR3 is 16 amino acids long. CDR3: CASRSGTGGRRETQYF.

The chain carries TRBV24-1 and TRBJ2-1. Germline CDR1 and CDR2: KGHDR and SFDVKD. The CDR3 consists of 15 residues. CDR3: CATSDRRRTVREQFF.

V is TRBV27 and J is TRBJ2-5; the TRBD2 assignment by TCRdb is unverifiable without DNA. The CDR3 runs 13 residues. Germline V CDR1 and CDR2: MNHEY, SMNVEV (reference sequence). The CDR3 loop reads CASRGGVREAQYF.

The chain uses TRBV7-2 and TRBJ2-3. Germline values: CDR1 SGHTA, CDR2 FQGNSA. The CDR3 is 16 amino acids. The CDR3 loop reads CASSPQSGLSTDTQYF.

The V gene is TRBV6-1, the J gene TRBJ1-1; the D gene TCRdb calls, TRBD1, cannot be checked with no DNA. Germline CDR1 is MNHNS and CDR2 is SASEGT. CDR3 length: 16 amino acids. The CDR3 sequence: CASSEQTGLSNTEAFF.

This chain links TRBV27 with TRBJ2-3. In germline, CDR1 is MNHEY, CDR2 SMNVEV (reference sequence). The CDR3 loop spans 11 amino acids. The CDR3 is CASSSHSTQYF.

The chain recombines TRBV7-9 with TRBJ2-1. CDR1 and CDR2 (germline): SEHNR, FQNEAQ (reference sequence). The CDR3 is 15 residues long. CDR3 sequence: CASSPVVLTYNEQFF.

The gene calls are TRBV20-1 and TRBJ2-2; TCRdb indicates TRBD2, and absent DNA this call remains unverified. The CDR3 is 14 residues long. The germline CDR1 and CDR2 sequences are DFQATT and SNEGSKA (reference sequence). CDR3 protein: CSARGERETSELFF.

The chain uses TRBV12-3 or TRBV12-4 and TRBJ2-2. The CDR3 has 15 amino acids. CDR3 region: CASSQWLGNTGELFF.

The chain combines TRBV7-2 with TRBJ2-7. The V gene's germline CDR1 is SGHTA and CDR2 FQGNSA. The CDR3 length is 15 residues. The CDR3 is CASSLGSQGFDEQYF.

The rearrangement links TRBV7-6 to TRBJ2-7; checking the TCRdb D call of TRBD2 is not possible without DNA. The CDR3 spans 15 residues. Germline V gives CDR1 SGHVS, CDR2 FNYEAQ. CDR3 sequence: CASSLGVAAAYEQYF.

The chain couples TRBV27 to TRBJ1-2; the TCRdb D gene call, TRBD1, has no DNA to confirm it. The germline gives CDR1 MNHEY, CDR2 SMNVEV (reference sequence). The CDR3 loop spans 15 amino acids. The CDR3 reads CASSPSGTGIYGYTF.

The CDR3 is CASSLLGGISTDTQYF. The chain has TRBV11-2 and TRBJ2-3; TCRdb picks TRBD2, but there is no DNA to check that call. The CDR3 length is 16 residues. CDR1 and CDR2 from the germline V gene are SGHAT and FQNNGV.

This CDR3 is CASSLGLAGEGDTQYF. This chain connects TRBV5-6 to TRBJ2-3; the TRBD2 assignment by TCRdb is unverifiable without DNA. CDR1 is SGHDT, CDR2 YYEEEE, per germline. The CDR3 totals 16 residues.

V and J are TRBV4-3 and TRBJ2-3. The CDR3 has 14 amino acids. In germline, CDR1 is LGHNA, CDR2 YSLEER. The CDR3 loop reads CASSQGGITDTQYF.

The chain links TRBV10-3 to TRBJ2-3; TCRdb picks TRBD1, but there is no DNA to check that call. Germline CDR1 ENHRY, CDR2 SYGVKD. The CDR3 is 14 residues long. The CDR3 protein is CAITLQGSTDTQYF.

The V call is TRBV5-1, the J call TRBJ2-5; the TRBD1 assignment by TCRdb is unverifiable without DNA. This CDR3 region has 15 residues. Germline-derived CDR1 and CDR2 are SGHRS and YFSETQ. The CDR3: CATSGQTGSQETQYF.

V gene TRBV20-1 combines with J gene TRBJ2-5; checking the TCRdb D call of TRBD1 is not possible without DNA. The CDR3 extends over 19 amino acids. Looked up from germline, CDR1 is DFQATT and CDR2 is SNEGSKA (reference sequence). The CDR3 loop reads CSARDTLVSFRAPQETQYF.

This chain links TRBV4-2 with TRBJ2-1; TCRdb's assignment of TRBD2 cannot be checked, as there is no DNA. CDR3 length: 18 amino acids. The germline V gene encodes CDR1 LGHNA and CDR2 YNFKEQ. The CDR3 loop is CASSQRVAGASSYNEQFF.

The chain combines TRBV19 with TRBJ1-5. The CDR3 is made up of 16 amino acids. Per the germline V gene, CDR1 is LNHDA and CDR2 is SQIVND (reference sequence). Here the CDR3 reads CASSIGVLGASQPQHF.

CDR3 amino acids: CASRGTNTGELFF. J is TRBJ2-2 and V is TRBV5-6. The CDR3 is made up of 13 amino acids. Germline CDR1 reads SGHDT; CDR2 reads YYEEEE.